These 16 T cell receptor beta chains originate from one sample sequenced in a study of T cell repertoires in cytomegalovirus infection. TCRdb passed the reads through MiXCR, listing each CDR3 protein once. This table holds about 310,000 distinct CDR3 sequences, around 9.6% found once. Input material: PBMCs. The receptors come from a human donor in good health (CMV status not recorded). Some clones in this sample may be carry-over from other donors' samples.

This clonotype was observed many times. The J gene is TRBJ1-5, the V gene TRBV6-2 or TRBV6-3, with 7 bases matching TRBD1. Looked up from germline, CDR1 is MNHEY and CDR2 is SVGEGT. The V segment lost 2 bases and the J segment 1 base; nucleotides outside the gene matches: 14. The CDR3 is made up of 19 amino acids. The CDR3 nucleotides are TGTGCCAGCAGTTACCCTACTTTACAGGGGCGATTGAGCAATCAGCCCCAGCATTTT. Translated, it gives CASSYPTLQGRLSNQPQHF.

This clonotype was found many times. The gene calls are TRBV12-3 or TRBV12-4 and TRBJ1-2; unclear D gene. Trimming took off 2 bases at V and 4 bases at J, with 8 bases between the two ends. The CDR3 has 13 amino acids. This CDR3 is CASSLNSAYGYTF. The CDR3 region has the DNA TGTGCCAGCAGTTTAAACAGCGCCTATGGCTACACCTTC.

This clonotype has more than one count but fewer than ten. V usage is TRBV6-5 and J usage is TRBJ2-3, with 8 positions matching TRBD2. V shed 0 bases, J shed 1 base, and the junction held 12 bases outside the gene matches. The CDR3 loop spans 19 amino acids. CDR1 is MNHEY, CDR2 SVGAGI, per germline. The CDR3 region is CASSYSGPPAGGRTDTQYF. In nucleotides, the CDR3 is TGTGCCAGCAGTTACTCGGGACCCCCCGCGGGGGGTCGCACAGATACGCAGTATTTT.

There are a few counts of this clonotype. The rearrangement links TRBV25-1 to TRBJ1-5, with 7 nucleotides matching TRBD1. After removal of 6 bases from V and 1 base from J, the junction contained 9 bases not matched to a gene. CDR1 is MGHDK and CDR2 is SYGVNS in the germline V gene. The CDR3 length is 16 residues. The CDR3 protein is CASSQWGTDSNQPQHF. As DNA, the CDR3 is TGTGCCAGCAGCCAATGGGGGACAGACAGCAATCAGCCCCAGCATTTT.

There are many counts of this clonotype. This chain connects TRBV6-5 to TRBJ2-6; D not resolved. From germline, CDR1 is MNHEY and CDR2 SVGAGI. V shed 6 bases and J shed 3 bases, with 21 bases lying between them. The CDR3 is made up of 18 amino acids. Written as DNA, the CDR3 is TGTGCCAGCAGAGGAGTGGGCGCCAACCGCGGTGGGGCCAACGTCCTGACTTTC. Translating it yields CASRGVGANRGGANVLTF.

This clonotype has at least ten counts. The rearrangement joins TRBV5-1 to TRBJ2-7, with D unresolved. This CDR3 is built from 10 residues. The germline gives CDR1 SGHRS, CDR2 YFSETQ. V was shortened by 1 base and J by 5 bases, with 1 base between the two germline ends. Here the CDR3 DNA reads TGCGCCAGCAGCTTGCACGAGCAGTACGTC. Protein sequence: CASSLHEQYV.

This clonotype was recorded many times. This chain connects TRBV29-1 to TRBJ2-2; unclear D gene. CDR1 SQVTM and CDR2 ANQGSEA come from the germline V gene. The CDR3 runs to 12 residues. V lost 2 bases to trimming and J lost 3 bases, with 4 bases between them. CDR3 region: CSVEQDTGELFF. The CDR3 bases are TGCAGCGTTGAACAAGACACCGGGGAGCTGTTTTTT.

This clonotype has at least ten counts. Possible read error: a much larger clone is one base away. V is TRBV7-6 and J is TRBJ2-1; the D is unclear. Germline V gene sequence: CDR1 SGHVS, CDR2 FNYEAQ. The V gene lost 1 base and the J gene lost 6 bases, with 4 bases spanning the gap. The CDR3 sequence is 12 residues long. The CDR3, as DNA: TGTGCCAGCAGCTTAGGGTCCAATGAGCAGTTCTTC. Protein: CASSLGSNEQFF.

This clonotype was seen a handful of times. The rearrangement links TRBV5-1 to TRBJ2-3, with D perhaps given as TRBD1 or TRBD2 (5 bases each). Looked up from germline, CDR1 is SGHRS and CDR2 is YFSETQ. Trimming removed 1 base from V and 2 bases from J, with 17 bases in between. The CDR3 runs 17 residues. The DNA for the CDR3 is TGCGCCAGCAGCTTGACCCCTGGGGGACCCCCCACAGATACGCAGTATTTT. Its translation is CASSLTPGGPPTDTQYF.

This clonotype was seen repeatedly, ten times or more. The J gene is TRBJ2-5, the V gene TRBV12-3 or TRBV12-4; unclear D gene. Trimming removed 6 bases from V and 1 base from J, with 18 bases in between. This CDR3 spans 16 amino acids. For the CDR3, the DNA is TGTGCCAGCAGCATTGAGCACTCCTTATTCCAAGAGACCCAGTACTTC. This translates into CASSIEHSLFQETQYF.

V is TRBV29-1 and J is TRBJ2-7, with D perhaps matching TRBD2 (6 bases). Germline loops: CDR1 SQVTM, CDR2 ANQGSEA. The germline V and J ends were trimmed by 7 bases and 7 bases, with 17 bases remaining between them. The CDR3 loop spans 12 amino acids. DNA of the CDR3: TGCAGCGCCGGGACTCTACTCGGGGAGCAGTACGTC. Translating it yields CSAGTLLGEQYV.

This clonotype was seen ten or more times. The chain carries TRBV7-2 and TRBJ2-2, with 8 bases lining up with TRBD1. The trim removed 0 bases at V and 2 bases at J, leaving 2 bases unmatched. The CDR3 totals 16 residues. CDR1 is SGHTA and CDR2 is FQGNSA in the germline V gene. CDR3 in DNA: TGTGCCAGCAGCTTAGCCGGACAGGGAAACACCGGGGAGCTGTTTTTT. Its protein product is CASSLAGQGNTGELFF.

This clonotype was observed many times. The chain recombines TRBV2 with TRBJ1-5; D is unclear. CDR1 is SNHLY and CDR2 is FYNNEI in the germline V gene. This CDR3 has 16 residues. Deletions cut 2 bases from V and 2 bases from J, with 13 bases between. The CDR3, as DNA: TGTGCCAGCAGTGAAAATAAGAGGCCGGGCAATCAGCCCCAGCATTTT. As protein: CASSENKRPGNQPQHF.

This clonotype was counted a few times. The chain employs TRBV6-5 and TRBJ2-2, with D perhaps matching TRBD1 or TRBD2 (5 bases each). Germline V gene sequence: CDR1 MNHEY, CDR2 SVGAGI. The length of the CDR3 is 15 residues. Trimming shortened V by 6 bases and J by 1 base, and 12 bases separated the two germline ends. The DNA for the CDR3 is TGTGCCAGCAGGGGGGACCCTATGAACACCGGGGAGCTGTTTTTT. Translated, it gives CASRGDPMNTGELFF.

The table lists this clonotype with a few counts. V gene TRBV6-5 combines with J gene TRBJ2-1; 8 bases match TRBD2. CDR1 is MNHEY and CDR2 is SVGAGI in the germline V gene. V gave up 2 bases and J gave up 3 bases; unmatched junction bases: 15. The CDR3 sequence is 19 residues long. CDR3 DNA sequence: TGTGCCAGCAGTTACGAGGACGTATTTGGCGGGGGGAACTACAATGAGCAGTTCTTC. Protein: CASSYEDVFGGGNYNEQFF.

In this sample, this clonotype turned up many times. This chain uses TRBV5-5 with TRBJ1-1, with D tentatively TRBD1 (6 bases). The CDR3 runs to 14 residues. The germline V gene has CDR1 SGHKS and CDR2 YYEKEE (reference sequence). V was cut by 0 bases and J by 4 bases, with 10 bases left in between. The CDR3 nucleotides read TGTGCCAGCAGCTTGGACCCGACAGGCACTGAAGCTTTCTTT. It is translated as CASSLDPTGTEAFF.